The source of this T cell receptor beta chain is a study of OX40 agonist ivuxolimab in advanced cancers. Profiling relied on immunoSEQ multiplex PCR, and the TCRdb table lists in-frame clones only, not all of them. The sample includes about 83,000 clones, about four fifths seen only once; the top ten take around 7.3%. This TCR was sampled from an adult with an advanced solid tumor such as melanoma, head and neck, liver or kidney cancer. Sequencing was performed on CD4+ or CD8+ T cells sorted from blood, taken in a trial of the OX40 agonist ivuxolimab.

For the CDR3, the DNA is TGCAGCGTTGTTATGGGGGGGGAGCAGTACTTC. Its translation is CSVVMGGEQYF. This chain uses TRBV29-1 with TRBJ2-7; 7 bases agree with TRBD2. The CDR3 runs 11 residues. Trimming removed 4 bases from V and 7 bases from J; junction bases left unmatched: 4. Germline lookup yields CDR1 SQVTM and CDR2 ANQGSEA.